The 23 T cell receptor beta chains reported below all come from one sample, sequenced in a study of blood T cell repertoires in COVID-19. Profiling relied on immunoSEQ multiplex PCR, and the TCRdb table lists in-frame clones only, not all of them. Seen here are approximately 260,000 clones, roughly 87% observed once, and the top ten hold nearly 6.5%. The sample taken for sequencing was PBMCs or T cells enriched from blood (not recorded which). These receptors were collected from a woman aged 25 to 39 with acute COVID-19.

The CDR3 DNA is TGTGCCAGCAGCTTCCCTAGCGGGGGGTCCGCCTACGAGCAGTACTTC. It encodes CASSFPSGGSAYEQYF. The V gene is TRBV7-2, the J gene TRBJ2-7; 11 bases match TRBD2. The CDR3 totals 16 residues. Germline V gene data show CDR1 as SGHTA and CDR2 as FQGNSA. V lost 3 bases and J lost 2; bases outside the gene matches: 6.

V and J are TRBV2 and TRBJ1-5; no definite D call. The V end was cut by 6 bases, the J end by 6 bases, with 18 bases between. Germline V gene lookup returns CDR1 SNHLY and CDR2 FYNNEI. This CDR3 has 15 amino acids. CDR3 region: CASRAPAAVGQPQHF. The CDR3 DNA sequence: TGTGCCAGCAGGGCTCCGGCGGCAGTAGGTCAGCCCCAGCATTTT.

This rearrangement joins TRBV7-2 to TRBJ2-2; TRBD2 is a possible D gene (5 bases). V was trimmed by 5 bases and J by 4 bases, leaving 17 bases between them. Germline lookup yields CDR1 SGHTA and CDR2 FQGNSA. The CDR3 totals 16 residues. As DNA, the CDR3 is TGTGCCAGCAGCCCAACGACCTGGGGAGTCACCGGGGAGCTGTTTTTT. Its protein is CASSPTTWGVTGELFF.

A few counts support this clone. The rearrangement links TRBV28 to TRBJ1-1; D is perhaps TRBD1 (5 bases). CDR1 and CDR2 from the germline V gene are MDHEN and SYDVKM. Trimming left V 10 bases short and J 1 base short, with 10 bases between. This CDR3 has 12 amino acids. Here the CDR3 DNA reads TGTGCCACCGACGGGGGGAACACTGAAGCTTTCTTT. Its protein product is CATDGGNTEAFF.

The gene calls are TRBV24-1 and TRBJ2-3; no clear D. The CDR3 contains 16 residues. CDR1 is KGHDR, CDR2 SFDVKD, per germline. Trimming removed 2 bases from V and 0 bases from J, with 11 bases in between. CDR3 sequence: CATSDSAEPSTDTQYF. CDR3 coding DNA: TGTGCCACCAGTGATTCGGCGGAACCTAGCACAGATACGCAGTATTTT.

The sample holds a few counts of this clone. The V gene is TRBV6-1, the J gene TRBJ2-7; 13 bases are a match to TRBD2. This CDR3 contains 15 residues. Looked up from germline, CDR1 is MNHNS and CDR2 is SASEGT. V dropped 1 base and J dropped 3; count of bases not matched to a gene: 0. This chain's CDR3 is CASSEGTSGGYEQYF. The CDR3 DNA follows: TGTGCCAGCAGTGAAGGGACTAGCGGGGGCTACGAGCAGTACTTC.

This clone was seen a single time. The CDR3 here is CASSSRLSGANVLTF. CDR3 in DNA: TGTGCCAGCAGCTCTAGACTCTCTGGGGCCAACGTCCTGACTTTC. V gene TRBV7-2 combines with J gene TRBJ2-6; the D is unclear. Germline CDR1 SGHTA, CDR2 FQGNSA. Trimming removed 4 bases at V and 0 bases at J, with 7 bases between. This CDR3 has 15 amino acids. The full variable domain, completed using reference TRBV7-2 and TRBJ2-6, is GAGVSQSPSNKVTEKGKDVELRCDPISGHTALYWYRQSLGQGLEFLIYFQGNSAPDKSGLPSDRFSAERTGGSVSTLTIQRTQQEDSAVYLCASSSRLSGANVLTFGAGSRLTVL.

The V and J genes are TRBV29-1 and TRBJ2-7; the match to TRBD1 covers 8 bases. With 4 bases clipped from V and 6 bases from J, the junction kept 14 bases outside the gene matches. Germline CDR1 is SQVTM and CDR2 is ANQGSEA. The CDR3 extends over 15 amino acids. The CDR3 is CSVVQGAINLGEQYF. For the CDR3, the DNA is TGCAGCGTTGTTCAGGGGGCCATAAACTTGGGCGAGCAGTACTTC.

V usage is TRBV19 and J usage is TRBJ2-4, with a tentative D call TRBD2 (6 bases). V was pared by 6 bases and J by 0 bases, with 18 bases between. Germline CDR1 is LNHDA and CDR2 is SQIVND (reference sequence). The CDR3 has 17 residues. Here the CDR3 reads CASSGAGDYLAKNIQYF. In nucleotides, the CDR3 is TGTGCCAGTAGCGGAGCGGGCGACTATCTAGCCAAAAACATTCAGTACTTC.

V usage is TRBV27 and J usage is TRBJ2-1; 8 nucleotides align to TRBD1. This CDR3 contains 15 residues. Germline V gives CDR1 MNHEY, CDR2 SMNVEV (reference sequence). V lost 6 bases, J lost 4 bases, and 8 bases stayed unmatched. The CDR3, as DNA: TGTGCCAGCAGCCTACAGGGGGGAGCATACAATGAGCAGTTCTTC. Translating it yields CASSLQGGAYNEQFF.

The J gene is TRBJ2-5, the V gene TRBV27; 7 bases are a match to TRBD1. Germline CDR1 MNHEY, CDR2 SMNVEV (reference sequence). The CDR3 runs to 15 residues. The junction had 11 bases not matched to a gene; V was cut back by 5 bases and J by 5 bases. CDR3 in amino acids: CASSGTEGPAETQYF. The CDR3 DNA sequence: TGTGCCAGCAGTGGGACAGAAGGCCCCGCCGAGACCCAGTACTTC.

Note on this clone: At one end, the junction sequence differs from germline, possibly due to a read error. This chain connects TRBV7-7 to TRBJ1-4; 10 bases match TRBD1. The CDR3 runs to 15 residues. From germline, CDR1 is SSHAT and CDR2 FNYEAQ (reference sequence). CDR3 protein: CASSVDRGPNEKLFF. The DNA for the CDR3 is TGTGCTAGCAGCGTCGACAGGGGGCCTAATGAAAAACTGTTTTTT.

This chain links TRBV7-3 with TRBJ2-1; 9 nucleotides line up with TRBD2. Trimming cost V 5 bases and J 2 bases; bases outside gene matches: 7. The germline CDR1 and CDR2 sequences are SGHTA and FQGTGA. The CDR3 runs 16 residues. The CDR3 nucleotides are TGTGCCAGCAGCCCAACTAGCGGGCTACCCTACAATGAGCAGTTCTTC. This sequence encodes CASSPTSGLPYNEQFF.

This chain uses TRBV28 with TRBJ1-2, with no clear D. V was trimmed by 1 base and J by 8 bases, leaving 17 bases between them. Germline V CDR1 and CDR2: MDHEN, SYDVKM. CDR3 length: 15 amino acids. DNA of the CDR3: TGTGCCAGCAGTTTATCCTGGGCTTCCCCTCTGGGCTACACCTTC. Translated, it gives CASSLSWASPLGYTF.

This clone occurred once. The chain uses TRBV2 and TRBJ2-7, with D perhaps TRBD1 (6 bases). The germline V gene has CDR1 SNHLY and CDR2 FYNNEI. This CDR3 is 14 amino acids long. Trimming removed 7 bases at V and 5 bases at J, with 18 bases between. The DNA of the CDR3 is TGTGCCAGCATATTTGGGACACCAATACACGAGCAGTACTTC. Its protein is CASIFGTPIHEQYF.

The rearrangement uses TRBV19 and TRBJ2-6; unclear D gene. In germline, CDR1 is LNHDA, CDR2 SQIVND (reference sequence). The V end lost 5 bases, the J end lost 3 bases, and 2 bases lay between the germline ends. The CDR3 has 12 amino acids. In nucleotides, the CDR3 is TGTGCCAGTAGTCTTGGGGCCAACGTCCTGACTTTC. Protein sequence: CASSLGANVLTF. Supplemented by reference TRBV19 and TRBJ2-6, the full variable domain reads DGGITQSPKYLFRKEGQNVTLSCEQNLNHDAMYWYRQDPGQGLRLIYYSQIVNDFQKGDIAEGYSVSREKKESFPLTVTSAQKNPTAFYLCASSLGANVLTFGAGSRLTVL.

J is TRBJ1-1 and V is TRBV10-3; D unresolved. This CDR3 has 14 residues. V lost 4 bases and J lost 1, with 10 bases in between. Germline V gene data show CDR1 as ENHRY and CDR2 as SYGVKD. The DNA for the CDR3 is TGTGCCATCAGTGGAGGCATAAGGAACACTGAAGCTTTCTTT. This codes for CAISGGIRNTEAFF.

This clone appeared a single time. The chain carries TRBV19 and TRBJ2-7, with 7 bases lining up with TRBD2. Germline loops: CDR1 LNHDA, CDR2 SQIVND (reference sequence). The CDR3 covers 16 residues. V shed 5 bases and J 2 bases; nucleotides not matched to a gene: 12. The CDR3 sequence: CASSQIPSGETYEQYF. CDR3 sequence (DNA): TGTGCCAGTAGTCAAATCCCAAGCGGGGAAACCTACGAGCAGTACTTC.

This chain connects TRBV7-6 to TRBJ1-4; 9 nucleotides align to TRBD1. In germline, CDR1 is SGHVS, CDR2 FNYEAQ. Trimming cost V 5 bases and J 5 bases; bases outside gene matches: 9. The CDR3 loop spans 16 amino acids. The CDR3: CASSPGTGPKNEKLFF. The CDR3 DNA follows: TGTGCCAGCAGCCCCGGGACAGGGCCGAAAAATGAAAAACTGTTTTTT.

This clone appeared once. V and J are TRBV4-1 and TRBJ2-7, with 11 bases matching TRBD2. The germline V gene encodes CDR1 MGHRA and CDR2 YSYEKL. The CDR3 loop spans 19 amino acids. Losses at the gene ends were 3 bases for V and 0 bases for J; bases not matched to a gene: 13. The CDR3 coding sequence is TGCGCCAGCAGCCACCATCCTAGCGGGAGGACCGTGATCTCCTACGAGCAGTACTTC. Translating gives CASSHHPSGRTVISYEQYF.

The chain is built from TRBV5-1 and TRBJ1-4; TRBD1 aligns across 8 bases. Germline CDR1 is SGHRS and CDR2 is YFSETQ. The CDR3 loop spans 14 amino acids. The junction had 6 bases not matched to a gene; V was cut back by 3 bases and J by 8 bases. CDR3 residues: CASSSDRVNEKLFF. CDR3 in DNA: TGCGCCAGCAGCTCGGACAGGGTTAACGAAAAACTGTTTTTT.

This clone has a handful of counts. The chain recombines TRBV29-1 with TRBJ2-2; perhaps TRBD2 as D (5 bases). There are 13 residues in the CDR3. CDR1 and CDR2 (germline): SQVTM, ANQGSEA. The V gene lost 3 bases and the J gene lost 5 bases, with 10 bases spanning the gap. The CDR3 region has the DNA TGCAGCGTTGACCGCGCGGGTACCGGGGAGCTGTTTTTT. It encodes CSVDRAGTGELFF.

The V and J genes are TRBV24-1 and TRBJ2-1; perhaps TRBD2 as D (6 bases). Germline lookup yields CDR1 KGHDR and CDR2 SFDVKD. CDR3 size: 18 residues. The V end lost 4 bases, the J end lost 0 bases, and 18 bases lay between the germline ends. CDR3: CATSEPRPGLISYNEQFF. CDR3 sequence (DNA): TGTGCCACCAGTGAGCCTAGACCTGGACTAATCTCCTACAATGAGCAGTTCTTC.